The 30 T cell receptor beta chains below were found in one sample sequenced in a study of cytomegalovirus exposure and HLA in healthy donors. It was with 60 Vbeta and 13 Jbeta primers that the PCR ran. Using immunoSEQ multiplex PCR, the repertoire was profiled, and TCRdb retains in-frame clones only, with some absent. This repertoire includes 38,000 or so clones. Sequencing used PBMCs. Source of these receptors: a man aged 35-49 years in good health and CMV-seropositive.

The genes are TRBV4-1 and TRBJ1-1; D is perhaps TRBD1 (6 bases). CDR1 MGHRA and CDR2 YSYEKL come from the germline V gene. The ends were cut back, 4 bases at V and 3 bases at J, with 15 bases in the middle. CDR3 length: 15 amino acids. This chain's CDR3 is CASSLGTWGYTEAFF. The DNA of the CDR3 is TGCGCCAGCAGCCTTGGGACATGGGGATACACTGAAGCTTTCTTT.

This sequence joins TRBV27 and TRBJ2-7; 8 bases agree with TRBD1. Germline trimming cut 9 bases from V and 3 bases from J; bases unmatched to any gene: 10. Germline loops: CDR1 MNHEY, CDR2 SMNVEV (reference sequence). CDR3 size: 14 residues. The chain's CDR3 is CASWAGQAIYEQYF. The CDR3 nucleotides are TGTGCCAGTTGGGCGGGACAGGCGATCTACGAGCAGTACTTC.

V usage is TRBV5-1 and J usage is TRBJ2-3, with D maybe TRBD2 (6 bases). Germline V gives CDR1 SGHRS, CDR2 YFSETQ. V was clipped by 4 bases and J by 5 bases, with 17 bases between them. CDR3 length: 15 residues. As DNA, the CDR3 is TGCGCCAGCAGCCTGGGGTCGAGGGGAGGAGATACGCAGTATTTT. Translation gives CASSLGSRGGDTQYF. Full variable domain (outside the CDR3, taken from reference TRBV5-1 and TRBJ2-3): KAGVTQTPRYLIKTRGQQVTLSCSPISGHRSVSWYQQTPGQGLQFLFEYFSETQRNKGNFPGRFSGRQFSNSRSEMNVSTLELGDSALYLCASSLGSRGGDTQYFGPGTRLTVL.

The CDR3: CASSPGTGVGTEAFF. CDR3 DNA sequence: TGTGCCAGTAGTCCAGGGACAGGGGTAGGCACTGAAGCTTTCTTT. The chain couples TRBV19 to TRBJ1-1; 10 bases fit TRBD1. CDR3 length: 15 residues. Germline CDR1 reads LNHDA; CDR2 reads SQIVND (reference sequence). V was pared by 5 bases and J by 4 bases, with 7 bases of the junction left unmatched.

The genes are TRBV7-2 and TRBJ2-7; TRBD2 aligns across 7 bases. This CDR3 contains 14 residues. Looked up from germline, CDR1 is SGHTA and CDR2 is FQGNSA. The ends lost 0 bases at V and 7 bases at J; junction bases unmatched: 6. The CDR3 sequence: CASSLASGREEQYF. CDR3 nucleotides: TGTGCCAGCAGCTTAGCTAGTGGGAGGGAGGAGCAGTACTTC. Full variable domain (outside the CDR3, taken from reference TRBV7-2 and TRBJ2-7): GAGVSQSPSNKVTEKGKDVELRCDPISGHTALYWYRQSLGQGLEFLIYFQGNSAPDKSGLPSDRFSAERTGGSVSTLTIQRTQQEDSAVYLCASSLASGREEQYFGPGTRLTVT.

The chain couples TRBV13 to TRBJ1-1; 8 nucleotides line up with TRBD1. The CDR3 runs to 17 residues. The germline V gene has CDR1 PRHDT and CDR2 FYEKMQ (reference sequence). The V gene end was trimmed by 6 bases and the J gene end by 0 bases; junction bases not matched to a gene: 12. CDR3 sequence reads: CASRPGTGRGMNTEAFF. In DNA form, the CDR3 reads TGTGCCAGCAGGCCCGGGACAGGAAGAGGCATGAACACTGAAGCTTTCTTT.

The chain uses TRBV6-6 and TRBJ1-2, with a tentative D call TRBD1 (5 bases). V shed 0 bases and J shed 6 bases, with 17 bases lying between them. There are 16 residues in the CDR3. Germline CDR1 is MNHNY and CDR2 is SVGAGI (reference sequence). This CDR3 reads CASSYSTGGRADGYTF. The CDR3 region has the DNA TGTGCCAGCAGTTACTCGACGGGGGGACGGGCAGATGGCTACACCTTC.

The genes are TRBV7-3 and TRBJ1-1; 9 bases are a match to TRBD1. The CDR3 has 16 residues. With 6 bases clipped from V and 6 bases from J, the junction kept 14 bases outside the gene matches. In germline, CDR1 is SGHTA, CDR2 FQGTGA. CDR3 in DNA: TGTGCCAGCAGATCCCACGAGGGACAGGGAATGTCTGAAGCTTTCTTT. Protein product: CASRSHEGQGMSEAFF.

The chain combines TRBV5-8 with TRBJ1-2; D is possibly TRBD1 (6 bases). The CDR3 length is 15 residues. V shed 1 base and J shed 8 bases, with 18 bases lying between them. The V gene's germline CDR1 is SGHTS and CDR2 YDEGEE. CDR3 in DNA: TGTGCCAGCAGCTTGTACCCGGCAGGGGCATACGGCTACACCTTC. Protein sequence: CASSLYPAGAYGYTF.

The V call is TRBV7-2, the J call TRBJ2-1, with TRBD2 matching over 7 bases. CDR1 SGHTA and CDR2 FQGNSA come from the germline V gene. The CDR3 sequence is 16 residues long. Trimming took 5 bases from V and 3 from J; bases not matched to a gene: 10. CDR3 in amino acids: CASSPGEGGLYNEQFF. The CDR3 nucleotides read TGTGCCAGCAGCCCGGGGGAGGGAGGGCTCTACAATGAGCAGTTCTTC.

The CDR3 DNA follows: TGTGCCAGCAGCTTACCCCCCCGTTTGGGTGAGGGTGGCTACACCTTC. It yields the protein CASSLPPRLGEGGYTF. The chain recombines TRBV7-2 with TRBJ1-2; D uncertain. CDR3 length: 16 amino acids. Germline V gene sequence: CDR1 SGHTA, CDR2 FQGNSA. V was shortened by 2 bases and J by 7 bases, with 20 bases between the two germline ends.

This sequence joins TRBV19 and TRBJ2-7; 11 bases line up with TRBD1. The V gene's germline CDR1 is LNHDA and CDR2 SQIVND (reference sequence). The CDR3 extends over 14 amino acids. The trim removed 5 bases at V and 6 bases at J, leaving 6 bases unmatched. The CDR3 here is CASSAGQGAGEQYF. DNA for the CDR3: TGTGCCAGTAGTGCCGGACAGGGGGCGGGCGAGCAGTACTTC.

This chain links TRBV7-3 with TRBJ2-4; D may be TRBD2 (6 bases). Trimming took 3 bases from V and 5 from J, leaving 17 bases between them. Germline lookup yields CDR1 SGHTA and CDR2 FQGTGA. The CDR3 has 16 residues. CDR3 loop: CASSLTAGRGENIQYF. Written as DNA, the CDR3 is TGTGCCAGCAGCTTGACTGCGGGAAGAGGAGAAAACATTCAGTACTTC.

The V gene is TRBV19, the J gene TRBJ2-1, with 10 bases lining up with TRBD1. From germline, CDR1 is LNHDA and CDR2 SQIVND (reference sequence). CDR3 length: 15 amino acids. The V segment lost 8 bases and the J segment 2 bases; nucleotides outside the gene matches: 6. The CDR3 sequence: CASSETGGAYNEQFF. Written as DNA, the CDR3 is TGTGCCAGTTCTGAGACAGGGGGCGCCTACAATGAGCAGTTCTTC. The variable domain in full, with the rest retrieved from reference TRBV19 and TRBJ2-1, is DGGITQSPKYLFRKEGQNVTLSCEQNLNHDAMYWYRQDPGQGLRLIYYSQIVNDFQKGDIAEGYSVSREKKESFPLTVTSAQKNPTAFYLCASSETGGAYNEQFFGPGTRLTVL.

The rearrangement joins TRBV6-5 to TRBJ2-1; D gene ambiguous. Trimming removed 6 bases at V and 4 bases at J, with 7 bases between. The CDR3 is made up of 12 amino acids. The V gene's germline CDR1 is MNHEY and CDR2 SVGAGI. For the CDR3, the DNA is TGTGCCAGCAGAGACACTTACAATGAGCAGTTCTTC. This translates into CASRDTYNEQFF.

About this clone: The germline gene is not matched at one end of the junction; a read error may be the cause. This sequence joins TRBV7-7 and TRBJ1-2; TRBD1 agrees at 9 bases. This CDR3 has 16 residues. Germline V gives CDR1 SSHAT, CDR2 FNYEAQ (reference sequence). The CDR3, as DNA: TGTGCTAGCAGCTTCCCCCCCACAGGGGGCGCCTATGGCTACACCTTC. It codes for CASSFPPTGGAYGYTF.

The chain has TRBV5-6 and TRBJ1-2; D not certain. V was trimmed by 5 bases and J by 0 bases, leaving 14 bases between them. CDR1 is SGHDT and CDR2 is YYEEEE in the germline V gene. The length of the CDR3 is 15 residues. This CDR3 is CASSAVFPANYGYTF. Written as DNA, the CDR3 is TGTGCCAGCAGTGCTGTCTTTCCAGCTAACTATGGCTACACCTTC.

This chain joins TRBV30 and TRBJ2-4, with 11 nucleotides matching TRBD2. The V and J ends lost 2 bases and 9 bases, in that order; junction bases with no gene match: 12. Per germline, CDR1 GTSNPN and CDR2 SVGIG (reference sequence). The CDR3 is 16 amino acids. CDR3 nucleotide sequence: TGTGCCTGGAGTCCCGGGACTAGCGGTGTCGGTGGCATTCAGTACTTC. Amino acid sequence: CAWSPGTSGVGGIQYF.

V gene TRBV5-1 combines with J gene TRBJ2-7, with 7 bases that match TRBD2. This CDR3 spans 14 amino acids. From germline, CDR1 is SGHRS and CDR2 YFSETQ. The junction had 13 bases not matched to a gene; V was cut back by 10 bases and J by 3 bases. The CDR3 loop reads CAGVFGGNGYEQYF. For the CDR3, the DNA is TGCGCCGGCGTGTTCGGGGGGAACGGCTACGAGCAGTACTTC. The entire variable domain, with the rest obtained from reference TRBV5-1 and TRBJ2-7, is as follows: KAGVTQTPRYLIKTRGQQVTLSCSPISGHRSVSWYQQTPGQGLQFLFEYFSETQRNKGNFPGRFSGRQFSNSRSEMNVSTLELGDSALYLCAGVFGGNGYEQYFGPGTRLTVT.

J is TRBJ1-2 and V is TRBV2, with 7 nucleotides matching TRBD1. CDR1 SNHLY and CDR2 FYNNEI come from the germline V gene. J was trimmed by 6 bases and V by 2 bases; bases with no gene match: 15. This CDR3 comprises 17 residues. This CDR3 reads CASSETFQGGATNGYTF. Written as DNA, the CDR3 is TGTGCCAGCAGTGAAACTTTCCAAGGGGGCGCCACGAATGGCTACACCTTC.

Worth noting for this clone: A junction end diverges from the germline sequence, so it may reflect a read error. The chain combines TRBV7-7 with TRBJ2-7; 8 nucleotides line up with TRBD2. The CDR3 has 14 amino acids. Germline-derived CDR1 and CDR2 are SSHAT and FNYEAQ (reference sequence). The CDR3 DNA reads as TGTGCTAGCAGCCCGACTAGCGCCTCCTACGAGCAGTACTTC. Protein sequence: CASSPTSASYEQYF.

CDR3 nucleotides: TGTGCCAGCAGCTTAGATCACGGCAGGTACACCGGGGAGCTGTTTTTT. It codes for CASSLDHGRYTGELFF. The rearrangement links TRBV11-2 to TRBJ2-2; D not resolved. V shed 0 bases and J shed 3 bases, with 11 bases lying between them. Germline lookup yields CDR1 SGHAT and CDR2 FQNNGV. This CDR3 region has 16 residues.

The CDR3 spells CASSPQASGRARSGNEQFF. In DNA form, the CDR3 reads TGTGCCAGCAGCCCACAGGCTAGCGGGAGGGCGCGCTCGGGGAATGAGCAGTTCTTC. The rearrangement links TRBV11-3 to TRBJ2-1, with 12 bases lining up with TRBD2. The CDR3 is 19 amino acids. V lost 5 bases, J lost 7 bases, and 18 bases stayed unmatched. From germline, CDR1 is SGHNT and CDR2 YENEEA.

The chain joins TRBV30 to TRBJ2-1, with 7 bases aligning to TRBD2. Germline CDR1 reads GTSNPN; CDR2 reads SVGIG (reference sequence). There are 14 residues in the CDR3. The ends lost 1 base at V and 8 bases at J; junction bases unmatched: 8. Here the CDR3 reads CAWSDASGTYEQFF. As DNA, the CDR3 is TGTGCCTGGAGTGACGCCAGCGGGACTTATGAGCAGTTCTTC.

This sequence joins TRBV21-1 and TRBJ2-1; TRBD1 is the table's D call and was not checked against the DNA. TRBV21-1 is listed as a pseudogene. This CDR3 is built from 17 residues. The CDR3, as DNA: TGTGCCAGCAGCAAACGGCGAACCGGGACAGGGGATGGGGAGCAGTTCTTC. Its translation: CASSKRRTGTGDGEQFF.

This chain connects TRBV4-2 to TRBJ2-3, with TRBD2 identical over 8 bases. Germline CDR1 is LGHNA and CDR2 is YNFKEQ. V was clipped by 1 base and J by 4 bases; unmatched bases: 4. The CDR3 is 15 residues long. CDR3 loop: CASSQGLALPDTQYF. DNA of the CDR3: TGTGCCAGCAGCCAAGGACTAGCGCTCCCAGATACGCAGTATTTT.

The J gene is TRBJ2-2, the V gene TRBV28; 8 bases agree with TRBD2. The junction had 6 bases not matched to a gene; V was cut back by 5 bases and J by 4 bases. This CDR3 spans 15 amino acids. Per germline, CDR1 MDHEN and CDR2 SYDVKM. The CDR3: CASSPPTSGTGELFF. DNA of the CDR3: TGTGCCAGCAGTCCGCCTACTAGCGGCACCGGGGAGCTGTTTTTT. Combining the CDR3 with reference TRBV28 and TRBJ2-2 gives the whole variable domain DVKVTQSSRYLVKRTGEKVFLECVQDMDHENMFWYRQDPGLGLRLIYFSYDVKMKEKGDIPEGYSVSREKKERFSLILESASTNQTSMYLCASSPPTSGTGELFFGEGSRLTVL.

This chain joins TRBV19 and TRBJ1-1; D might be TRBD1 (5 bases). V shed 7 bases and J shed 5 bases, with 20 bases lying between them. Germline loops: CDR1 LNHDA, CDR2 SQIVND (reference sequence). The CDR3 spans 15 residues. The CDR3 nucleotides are TGTGCCAGTAAGAAATCAGGGCCGCGTAGGACTGAAGCTTTCTTT. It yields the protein CASKKSGPRRTEAFF.

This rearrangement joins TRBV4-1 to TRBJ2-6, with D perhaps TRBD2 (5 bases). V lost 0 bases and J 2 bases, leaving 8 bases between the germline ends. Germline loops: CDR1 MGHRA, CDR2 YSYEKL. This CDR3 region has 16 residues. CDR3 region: CASSQDPGAGANVLTF. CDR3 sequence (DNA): TGCGCCAGCAGCCAAGATCCCGGGGCTGGGGCCAACGTCCTGACTTTC.

The DNA of the CDR3 is TGTGCCAGCAGTGTGCAGAACTACGAGCAGTACTTC. It codes for CASSVQNYEQYF. The V and J genes are TRBV2 and TRBJ2-7; D ambiguous. CDR3 length equals 12 residues. The V and J ends lost 4 bases and 3 bases respectively, with 7 bases between them. Germline V gene lookup returns CDR1 SNHLY and CDR2 FYNNEI.